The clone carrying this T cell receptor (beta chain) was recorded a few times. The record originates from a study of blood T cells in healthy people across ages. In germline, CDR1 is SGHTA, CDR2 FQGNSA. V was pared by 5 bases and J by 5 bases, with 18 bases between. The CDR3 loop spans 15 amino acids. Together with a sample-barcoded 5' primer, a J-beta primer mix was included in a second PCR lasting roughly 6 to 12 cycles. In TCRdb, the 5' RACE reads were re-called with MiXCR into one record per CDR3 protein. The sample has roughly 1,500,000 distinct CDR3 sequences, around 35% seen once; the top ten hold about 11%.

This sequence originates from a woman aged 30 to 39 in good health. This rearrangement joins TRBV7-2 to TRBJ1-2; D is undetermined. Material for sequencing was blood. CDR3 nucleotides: TGTGCCAGCAGCCCTCCGAGTAGAGGGCTGTATGGCTACACCTTC. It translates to CASSPPSRGLYGYTF.